Listed here are 2 T cell receptor beta chains from one sample, sequenced in a study of T cells in Graves' hyperthyroidism and ophthalmopathy. From RNA transcripts, TCR beta CDR3 regions were amplified. An initial round of RT-PCR targeting the TCR CDR3 relied on the HTBI primer set. Via MiXCR, TCRdb re-called the multiplex PCR reads, giving one row per CDR3 protein. The repertoire includes 350,000 or so distinct CDR3 sequences, roughly 18% of them detected once, and 45% to 55% sits in the top ten. The sequencing input was blood. These receptors were obtained from a woman aged 45-65 years with Graves' hyperthyroidism.

This chain joins TRBV20-1 and TRBJ2-1; D ambiguous. The CDR3 has 16 residues. V shed 0 bases and J shed 6 bases, with 18 bases lying between them. CDR1 is DFQATT and CDR2 is SNEGSKA in the germline V gene (reference sequence). CDR3 bases: TGCAGTGCTAGAGATCTTTTTATAGTTGGTCTCAATGAGCAGTTCTTC. This translates into CSARDLFIVGLNEQFF.

The rearrangement links TRBV7-9 to TRBJ1-1, with 8 bases matching TRBD1. The CDR3 has 17 residues. Trimming at V came to 5 bases and at J to 0 bases, leaving 11 bases not matched to a gene. Germline values: CDR1 SEHNR, CDR2 FQNEAQ (reference sequence). The CDR3 region has the DNA TGTGCCAGCAGCCCGACGGGACAGGCGGCCATGAACACTGAAGCTTTCTTT. Translated, it gives CASSPTGQAAMNTEAFF. Together with reference TRBV7-9 and TRBJ1-1, the CDR3 gives the full variable domain: DTGVSQNPRHKITKRGQNVTFRCDPISEHNRLYWYRQTLGQGPEFLTYFQNEAQLEKSRLLSDRFSAERPKGSFSTLEIQRTEQGDSAMYLCASSPTGQAAMNTEAFFGQGTRLTVV.